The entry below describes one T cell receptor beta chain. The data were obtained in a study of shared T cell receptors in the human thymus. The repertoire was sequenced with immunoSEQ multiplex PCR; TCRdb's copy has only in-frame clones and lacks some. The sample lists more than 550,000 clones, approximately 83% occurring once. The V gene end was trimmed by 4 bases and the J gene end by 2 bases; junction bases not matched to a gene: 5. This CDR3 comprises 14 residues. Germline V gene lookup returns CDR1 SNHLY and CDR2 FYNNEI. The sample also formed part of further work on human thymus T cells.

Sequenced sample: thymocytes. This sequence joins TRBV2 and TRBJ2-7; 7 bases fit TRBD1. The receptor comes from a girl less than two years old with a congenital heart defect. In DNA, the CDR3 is TGTGCCAGCAGTGCCGGGACAGCGCCCTACGAGCAGTACTTC. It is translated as CASSAGTAPYEQYF. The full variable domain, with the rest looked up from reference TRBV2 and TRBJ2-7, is EPEVTQTPSHQVTQMGQEVILRCVPISNHLYFYWYRQILGQKVEFLVSFYNNEISEKSEIFDDQFSVERPDGSNFTLKIRSTKLEDSAMYFCASSAGTAPYEQYFGPGTRLTVT.